One sample yielded the 31 T cell receptor beta chains listed below, sequenced in a study of CD8+ T cells in alopecia areata. Extracted RNA was reverse transcribed into cDNA, the sequencing template. Measured with immunoSEQ multiplex PCR; TCRdb has only the in-frame clones, and not every one. The table has roughly 210,000 clones, less than 50% seen once; the top ten hold around 2.8%. Stated treatment: oral pan-JAK inhibitor, 5-10 mg twice daily. Sequencing used CD4+ T cells sorted from blood, obtained at approximately week 36, from a patient treated with tofacitinib. The receptors were gathered from a human donor with alopecia areata.

This clone was seen repeatedly, ten times or more. The V and J genes are TRBV6-1 and TRBJ2-1; 7 bases agree with TRBD1. The J segment lost 5 bases and the V segment lost 4 bases, leaving 14 bases of the junction unmatched. The germline CDR1 and CDR2 sequences are MNHNS and SASEGT. The CDR3 runs to 17 residues. This CDR3 is CASSVHRTGRLNNEQFF. The CDR3 bases are TGTGCCAGCAGTGTCCATAGGACAGGCAGATTGAACAATGAGCAGTTCTTC.

The V call is TRBV6-6, the J call TRBJ2-3; 8 nucleotides agree with TRBD2. Germline V CDR1 and CDR2: MNHNY, SVGAGI (reference sequence). The CDR3 loop spans 13 amino acids. Unmatched junction bases numbered 5, after V lost 6 bases and J lost 6 bases. The DNA of the CDR3 is TGTGCCAGCAGGCCAGCGGGAGCGGATACGCAGTATTTT. It codes for CASRPAGADTQYF.

The chain links TRBV5-4 to TRBJ2-1; weak D call: TRBD1 (6 bases). The CDR3 sequence is 14 residues long. The V end was cut by 4 bases, the J end by 0 bases, with 8 bases between. Germline lookup yields CDR1 SGHNT and CDR2 YYREEE (reference sequence). The CDR3 here is CASSDRNSYNEQFF. The CDR3 nucleotides read TGTGCCAGCAGCGACAGGAACTCCTACAATGAGCAGTTCTTC.

This clone was seen a few times. The V call is TRBV28, the J call TRBJ2-7; D possibly corresponds to TRBD1 (6 bases). Germline V gives CDR1 MDHEN, CDR2 SYDVKM. The CDR3 runs to 13 residues. The V end was cut by 6 bases, the J end by 6 bases, with 15 bases between. The CDR3 is CASRPGQPTEQYF. The DNA of the CDR3 is TGTGCCAGCAGACCCGGACAGCCCACCGAGCAGTACTTC.

V and J are TRBV29-1 and TRBJ2-2; D unclear. Germline-derived CDR1 and CDR2 are SQVTM and ANQGSEA. The ends were cut back, 7 bases at V and 0 bases at J, with 15 bases in the middle. This CDR3 spans 15 amino acids. CDR3 residues: CSGKKGLSNTGELFF. In nucleotides, the CDR3 is TGCAGCGGGAAAAAGGGCCTGTCGAACACCGGGGAGCTGTTTTTT.

This clone showed up just once. V is TRBV5-1 and J is TRBJ1-5; D unresolved. The CDR3 is 14 amino acids. Germline V gives CDR1 SGHRS, CDR2 YFSETQ. Trimming pared 4 bases from V and 1 base from J, leaving 9 bases between. CDR3 in amino acids: CASSLGESNQPQHF. The CDR3 coding sequence is TGCGCCAGCAGCCTCGGGGAGAGCAATCAGCCCCAGCATTTT.

J is TRBJ2-7 and V is TRBV20-1; D may be TRBD1 or TRBD2 (5 bases each). V dropped 6 bases and J dropped 7 bases, with 13 bases sitting between them. There are 11 residues in the CDR3. Germline CDR1 reads DFQATT; CDR2 reads SNEGSKA (reference sequence). DNA for the CDR3: TGCAGTGCCTATATCTGGGGGGAGCAGTACTTC. Translating gives CSAYIWGEQYF.

V gene TRBV4-2 combines with J gene TRBJ2-7; the match to TRBD1 covers 7 bases. V lost 4 bases and J lost 0; bases outside the gene matches: 6. This CDR3 has 15 residues. Germline V gives CDR1 LGHNA, CDR2 YNFKEQ. CDR3 sequence (DNA): TGTGCCAGCAGCCGAACACAGGGGAGCTCCTACGAGCAGTACTTC. It encodes CASSRTQGSSYEQYF.

The chain links TRBV27 to TRBJ2-7; possibly TRBD1 for D (6 bases). The CDR3 is 12 residues long. From germline, CDR1 is MNHEY and CDR2 SMNVEV (reference sequence). Trimming cost V 6 bases and J 3 bases, with 9 bases left between them. The CDR3 DNA reads as TGTGCCAGCAGGGACAGCCACTACGAGCAGTACTTC. It yields the protein CASRDSHYEQYF.

The chain recombines TRBV14 with TRBJ2-5; D gene unclear. The end of the DNA is better explained by TRBJ2-7, so the J call may be wrong. Germline V gives CDR1 SGHDN, CDR2 FVKESK. The CDR3 length is 14 residues. The CDR3 DNA sequence: TGTGCCAGCAGCCAGGTCCTCAGCTCCTACGAGCAGTACTTC. Translating it yields CASSQVLSSYEQYF.

The chain links TRBV29-1 to TRBJ1-5; TRBD1 agrees at 7 bases. V shed 7 bases and J 0 bases; nucleotides not matched to a gene: 3. The CDR3 is 13 amino acids. Germline V gene sequence: CDR1 SQVTM, CDR2 ANQGSEA. CDR3 in amino acids: CSAGTASNQPQHF. The CDR3 region has the DNA TGCAGCGCGGGGACAGCTAGCAATCAGCCCCAGCATTTT. Drawing the rest from reference TRBV29-1 and TRBJ1-5, the complete variable domain is SAVISQKPSRDICQRGTSLTIQCQVDSQVTMMFWYRQQPGQSLTLIATANQGSEATYESGFVIDKFPISRPNLTFSTLTVSNMSPEDSSIYLCSAGTASNQPQHFGDGTRLSIL.

This clone was recorded a few times. The J gene is TRBJ1-2, the V gene TRBV29-1, with D possibly matching TRBD1 (5 bases). There are 14 residues in the CDR3. The V gene lost 3 bases and the J gene lost 5 bases, with 16 bases spanning the gap. Germline CDR1 and CDR2: SQVTM and ANQGSEA. DNA for the CDR3: TGCAGCGTTGACGTAACCGGGACGGATTATGGCTACACCTTC. This translates into CSVDVTGTDYGYTF. The full variable domain, in which reference TRBV29-1 and TRBJ1-2 provide the parts outside the CDR3, is SAVISQKPSRDICQRGTSLTIQCQVDSQVTMMFWYRQQPGQSLTLIATANQGSEATYESGFVIDKFPISRPNLTFSTLTVSNMSPEDSSIYLCSVDVTGTDYGYTFGSGTRLTVV.

The chain carries TRBV5-1 and TRBJ2-7; no firm D call. The CDR3 covers 15 residues. V was clipped by 0 bases and J by 2 bases, with 12 bases between them. Germline V gives CDR1 SGHRS, CDR2 YFSETQ. This CDR3 reads CASSLAGPTAYEQYF. The CDR3 region has the DNA TGCGCCAGCAGCTTGGCTGGCCCAACAGCCTACGAGCAGTACTTC.

The gene calls are TRBV5-1 and TRBJ2-5; 12 bases align to TRBD2. Trimming cost V 2 bases and J 0 bases; bases outside gene matches: 2. Germline CDR1 reads SGHRS; CDR2 reads YFSETQ. This CDR3 has 16 amino acids. CDR3 sequence (DNA): TGCGCCAGCAGCTTCTGGACTAGCGGGGACCAAGAGACCCAGTACTTC. Encoded protein: CASSFWTSGDQETQYF.

CDR3 DNA sequence: TGTGCCACCAGGGAACGCTGGCCCAGCGGGAGAGAGACCCAGTACTTC. Translating gives CATRERWPSGRETQYF. J is TRBJ2-5 and V is TRBV15, with TRBD2 identical over 8 bases. CDR1 is LNHNV and CDR2 is YYDKDF in the germline V gene (reference sequence). This CDR3 region has 16 residues. The junction had 13 bases not matched to a gene; V was cut back by 6 bases and J by 4 bases.

The chain uses TRBV6-6 and TRBJ2-1; D is unclear. Trimming stripped 1 base from V and 10 bases from J, with 11 bases between. CDR1 MNHNY and CDR2 SVGAGI come from the germline V gene (reference sequence). This CDR3 region has 13 residues. Written as DNA, the CDR3 is TGTGCCAGCAGTTACTACGCTGGTTACGAGCAGTTCTTC. Its translation: CASSYYAGYEQFF.

The chain has TRBV30 and TRBJ2-1; TRBD1 aligns across 9 bases. Trimming cost V 3 bases and J 5 bases; bases outside gene matches: 8. Germline V gene data show CDR1 as GTSNPN and CDR2 as SVGIG (reference sequence). There are 15 residues in the CDR3. The CDR3 protein is CAWRPDRGWDNEQFF. The CDR3 DNA is TGTGCCTGGAGACCGGACAGGGGATGGGACAATGAGCAGTTCTTC.

The chain links TRBV28 to TRBJ2-3, with 9 nucleotides matching TRBD2. The germline CDR1 and CDR2 sequences are MDHEN and SYDVKM. V shed 6 bases, J shed 4 bases, and the junction held 14 bases outside the gene matches. The CDR3 is 17 residues long. The CDR3 loop reads CASSPLVAGVGADTQYF. The CDR3 DNA reads TGTGCCAGCAGCCCGTTGGTAGCGGGAGTAGGAGCAGATACGCAGTATTTT.

This clone was seen more than once but under ten times. The chain carries TRBV7-3 and TRBJ2-3; D is possibly TRBD2 (5 bases). Trimming left V 4 bases short and J 1 base short, with 12 bases between. There are 15 residues in the CDR3. Germline CDR1 is SGHTA and CDR2 is FQGTGA. CDR3 in DNA: TGTGCCAGCAGCTCCTCTGGACTGGGCACAGATACGCAGTATTTT. This sequence encodes CASSSSGLGTDTQYF.

This clone came up a few times. The chain carries TRBV7-2 and TRBJ2-1; 7 bases fit TRBD2. Germline V gene lookup returns CDR1 SGHTA and CDR2 FQGNSA. This CDR3 has 15 amino acids. V shed 2 bases, J shed 10 bases, and the junction held 11 bases outside the gene matches. CDR3 protein: CASSLKASGIGEQFF. The CDR3 bases are TGTGCCAGCAGCTTAAAAGCCAGCGGGATTGGAGAGCAGTTCTTC.

The genes are TRBV7-9 and TRBJ2-7, with 9 bases lining up with TRBD1. The CDR3 has 14 residues. Germline CDR1 SEHNR, CDR2 FQNEAQ (reference sequence). The V gene end was trimmed by 5 bases and the J gene end by 5 bases; junction bases not matched to a gene: 7. CDR3 sequence: CASSPGTGSHEQYF. CDR3 sequence (DNA): TGTGCCAGCAGCCCCGGGACAGGGTCACACGAGCAGTACTTC.

The rearrangement links TRBV15 to TRBJ1-4; TRBD1 agrees at 9 bases. Germline trimming cut 3 bases from V and 8 bases from J; bases unmatched to any gene: 10. The CDR3 runs to 16 residues. Germline-derived CDR1 and CDR2 are LNHNV and YYDKDF (reference sequence). The CDR3 reads CATSSGYDRGEEKLFF. The CDR3 bases are TGTGCCACCAGCAGTGGCTATGACAGGGGGGAGGAAAAACTGTTTTTT. Variable domain in full (rest from reference TRBV15 and TRBJ1-4): DAMVIQNPRYQVTQFGKPVTLSCSQTLNHNVMYWYQQKSSQAPKLLFHYYDKDFNNEADTPDNFQSRRPNTSFCFLDIRSPGLGDTAMYLCATSSGYDRGEEKLFFGSGTQLSVL.

This clone was seen just once. V is TRBV6-1 and J is TRBJ1-5; D gene ambiguous. V lost 6 bases and J lost 0, with 6 bases in between. There are 13 residues in the CDR3. Germline CDR1 MNHNS, CDR2 SASEGT. The CDR3: CASSLDSNQPQHF. Here the CDR3 DNA reads TGTGCCAGCAGCCTCGATAGCAATCAGCCCCAGCATTTT.

This clone was counted only a few times. V gene TRBV9 combines with J gene TRBJ2-2, with 7 bases matching TRBD1. Germline V gene data show CDR1 as SGDLS and CDR2 as YYNGEE. Trimming took 0 bases from V and 4 from J; bases not matched to a gene: 3. The CDR3 length is 15 residues. CDR3 amino acids: CASSVDPGGTGELFF. The DNA of the CDR3 is TGTGCCAGCAGCGTAGACCCAGGGGGCACCGGGGAGCTGTTTTTT. Drawing the rest from reference TRBV9 and TRBJ2-2, the complete variable domain is DSGVTQTPKHLITATGQRVTLRCSPRSGDLSVYWYQQSLDQGLQFLIQYYNGEERAKGNILERFSAQQFPDLHSELNLSSLELGDSALYFCASSVDPGGTGELFFGEGSRLTVL.

This clone was observed a few times. J is TRBJ2-3 and V is TRBV7-7; D is possibly TRBD1 (6 bases). The CDR3 sequence is 15 residues long. V dropped 1 base and J dropped 4 bases, with 12 bases sitting between them. Germline CDR1 reads SSHAT; CDR2 reads FNYEAQ (reference sequence). This CDR3 is CASSLGTGSADTQYF. CDR3 in DNA: TGTGCCAGCAGCTTAGGAACAGGGAGTGCAGATACGCAGTATTTT.

This chain links TRBV4-1 with TRBJ2-5; D remains ambiguous. CDR3 size: 15 residues. V shed 2 bases and J shed 5 bases, with 15 bases lying between them. CDR1 and CDR2 (germline): MGHRA, YSYEKL. In nucleotides, the CDR3 is TGCGCCAGCAGCCAACAACCCCGTGCCGGCGAGACCCAGTACTTC. It codes for CASSQQPRAGETQYF.

The chain uses TRBV6-6 and TRBJ1-1; D perhaps matches TRBD1 (6 bases). The CDR3 is 14 amino acids. Germline values: CDR1 MNHNY, CDR2 SVGAGI (reference sequence). Trimming shortened V by 7 bases and J by 3 bases, and 15 bases separated the two germline ends. Written as DNA, the CDR3 is TGTGCCAGCACCATGGGAGGGGGGTACACTGAAGCTTTCTTT. It codes for CASTMGGGYTEAFF.

This clone was detected once. The rearrangement links TRBV5-1 to TRBJ2-2; D is possibly TRBD2 (6 bases). Trimming removed 0 bases at V and 0 bases at J, with 9 bases between. From germline, CDR1 is SGHRS and CDR2 YFSETQ. The CDR3 covers 16 residues. The CDR3 sequence is CASSLGSGANTGELFF. CDR3 nucleotides: TGCGCCAGCAGCTTGGGTTCGGGGGCGAACACCGGGGAGCTGTTTTTT.

This clone appeared a few times. The genes are TRBV5-1 and TRBJ2-3, with D possibly matching TRBD1 (6 bases). V lost 6 bases to trimming and J lost 3 bases, with 20 bases between them. The germline CDR1 and CDR2 sequences are SGHRS and YFSETQ. The CDR3 is 16 amino acids. CDR3 in amino acids: CASTRDNLLNTDTQYF. Here the CDR3 DNA reads TGCGCCAGCACTAGGGACAACCTTTTGAATACAGATACGCAGTATTTT.

The chain recombines TRBV6-5 with TRBJ2-7; the match to TRBD2 covers 11 bases. CDR3 length: 15 amino acids. J lost 5 bases, V lost 5 bases, and 8 bases had no gene match. Germline loops: CDR1 MNHEY, CDR2 SVGAGI. This CDR3 is CASSAGLAGHHEQYF. CDR3 coding DNA: TGTGCCAGCAGTGCAGGACTAGCGGGCCATCACGAGCAGTACTTC.

In this sample, this clone turned up a few times. The genes are TRBV29-1 and TRBJ2-7; D is possibly TRBD1 (6 bases). The CDR3 is made up of 12 amino acids. Trimming pared 6 bases from V and 1 base from J, leaving 10 bases between. Germline values: CDR1 SQVTM, CDR2 ANQGSEA. This CDR3 is CSVRQVSYEQYF. In nucleotides, the CDR3 is TGCAGCGTCCGACAGGTATCCTACGAGCAGTACTTC.